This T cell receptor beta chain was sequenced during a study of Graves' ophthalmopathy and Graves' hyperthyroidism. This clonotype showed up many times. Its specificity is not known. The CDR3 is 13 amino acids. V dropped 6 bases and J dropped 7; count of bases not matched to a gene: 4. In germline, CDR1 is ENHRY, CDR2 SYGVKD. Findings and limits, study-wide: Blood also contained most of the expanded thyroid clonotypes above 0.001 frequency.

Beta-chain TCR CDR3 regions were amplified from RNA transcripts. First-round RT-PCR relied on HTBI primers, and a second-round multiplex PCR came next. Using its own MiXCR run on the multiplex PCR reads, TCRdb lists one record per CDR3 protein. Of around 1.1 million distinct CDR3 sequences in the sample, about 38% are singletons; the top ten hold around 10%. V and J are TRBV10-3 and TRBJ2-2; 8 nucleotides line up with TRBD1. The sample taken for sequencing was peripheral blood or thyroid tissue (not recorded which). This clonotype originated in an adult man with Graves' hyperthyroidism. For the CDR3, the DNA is TGTGCCATCAGGAGACAGGGGATCGGGGAGCTGTTTTTT. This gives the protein CAIRRQGIGELFF.